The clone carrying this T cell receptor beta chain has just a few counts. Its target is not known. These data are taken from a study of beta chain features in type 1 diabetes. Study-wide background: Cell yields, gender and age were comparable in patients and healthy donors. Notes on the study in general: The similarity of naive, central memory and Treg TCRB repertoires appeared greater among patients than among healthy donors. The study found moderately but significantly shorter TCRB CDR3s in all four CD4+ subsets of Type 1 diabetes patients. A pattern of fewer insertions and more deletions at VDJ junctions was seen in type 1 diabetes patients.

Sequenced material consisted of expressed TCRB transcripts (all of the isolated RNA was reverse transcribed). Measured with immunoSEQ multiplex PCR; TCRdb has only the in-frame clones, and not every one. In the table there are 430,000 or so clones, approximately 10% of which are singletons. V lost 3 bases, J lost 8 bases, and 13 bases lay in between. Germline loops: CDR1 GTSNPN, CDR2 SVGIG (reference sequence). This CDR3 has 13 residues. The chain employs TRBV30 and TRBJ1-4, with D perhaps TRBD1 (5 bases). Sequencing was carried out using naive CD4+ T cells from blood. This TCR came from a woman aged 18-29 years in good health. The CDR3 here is CAWSGGAREKLFF. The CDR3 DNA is TGTGCCTGGAGCGGTGGGGCTAGGGAAAAACTGTTTTTT.